This T cell receptor (beta chain) emerged from a study of identical twins. Study outcomes and limitations: Cord blood's abundant beta clonotypes had fewer insertions, unlike memory repertoires. One should note that invariant MAIT and iNKT cells could partly confound zero-insertion analyses. Less excess twin sharing appeared in beta out-of-frame sequences.

TCRdb reprocessed the 5' RACE reads with MiXCR, giving one entry per CDR3 protein. Of fewer than 550,000 distinct CDR3 sequences in the sample, roughly 15% were seen once. This CDR3 has 14 amino acids. The V end was cut by 0 bases, the J end by 6 bases, with 8 bases between. Germline loops: CDR1 KGHDR, CDR2 SFDVKD. Each donor (without exception) was a healthy Caucasian. To note about this clonotype: Antigen: not known.

This same sample was also taken into another study, of yellow fever vaccine responses in identical twins.

The chain has TRBV24-1 and TRBJ2-1; D is ambiguous. Material for sequencing was CD4+ T cells sorted from blood. This sequence originates from a woman aged 18-29 years in good health. The CDR3 is CATSDLQRSNEQFF. DNA of the CDR3: TGTGCCACCAGTGATTTGCAGAGATCCAATGAGCAGTTCTTC.